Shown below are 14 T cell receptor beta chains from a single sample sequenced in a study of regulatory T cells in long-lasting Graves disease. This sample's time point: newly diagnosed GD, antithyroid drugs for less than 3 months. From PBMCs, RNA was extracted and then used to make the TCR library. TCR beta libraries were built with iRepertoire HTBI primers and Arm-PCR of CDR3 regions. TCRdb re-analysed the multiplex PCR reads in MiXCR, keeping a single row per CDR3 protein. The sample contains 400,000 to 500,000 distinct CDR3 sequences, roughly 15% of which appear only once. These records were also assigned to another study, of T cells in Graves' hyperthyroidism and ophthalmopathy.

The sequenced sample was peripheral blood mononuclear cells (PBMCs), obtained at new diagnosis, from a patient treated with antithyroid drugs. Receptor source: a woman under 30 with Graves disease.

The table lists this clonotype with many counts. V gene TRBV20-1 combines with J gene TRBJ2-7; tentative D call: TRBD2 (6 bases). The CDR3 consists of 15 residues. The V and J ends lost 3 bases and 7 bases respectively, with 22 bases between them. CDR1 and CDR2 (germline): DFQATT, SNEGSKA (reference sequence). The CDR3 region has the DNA TGCAGTGCTAGTGGGGGGAGCCAAGCAGTGTGGGAGCAGTACTTC. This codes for CSASGGSQAVWEQYF.

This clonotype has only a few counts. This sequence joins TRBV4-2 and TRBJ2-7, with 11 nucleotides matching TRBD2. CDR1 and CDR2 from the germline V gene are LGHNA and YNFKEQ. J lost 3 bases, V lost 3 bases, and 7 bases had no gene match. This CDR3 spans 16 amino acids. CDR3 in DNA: TGTGCCAGCAGCCACGAAACTAGCGGGGGATACTACGAGCAGTACTTC. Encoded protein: CASSHETSGGYYEQYF.

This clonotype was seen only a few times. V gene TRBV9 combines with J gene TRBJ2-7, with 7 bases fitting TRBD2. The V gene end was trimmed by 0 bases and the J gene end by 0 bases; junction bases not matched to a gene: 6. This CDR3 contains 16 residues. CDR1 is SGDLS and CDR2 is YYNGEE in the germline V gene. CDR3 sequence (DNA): TGTGCCAGCAGCGTAGAGCCAGCGGGGCACTCCTACGAGCAGTACTTC. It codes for CASSVEPAGHSYEQYF.

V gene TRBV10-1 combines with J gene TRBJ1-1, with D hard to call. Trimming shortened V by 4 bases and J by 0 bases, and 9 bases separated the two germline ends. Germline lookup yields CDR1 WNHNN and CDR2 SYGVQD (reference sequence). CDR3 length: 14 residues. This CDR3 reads CASSAKPMNTEAFF. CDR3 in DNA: TGCGCCAGCAGTGCGAAGCCCATGAACACTGAAGCTTTCTTT.

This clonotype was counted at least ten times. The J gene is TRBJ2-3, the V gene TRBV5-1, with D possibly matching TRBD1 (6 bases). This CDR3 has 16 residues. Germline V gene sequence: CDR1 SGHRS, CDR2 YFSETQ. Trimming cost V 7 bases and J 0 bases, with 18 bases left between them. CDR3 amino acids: CASGGPGTKSTDTQYF. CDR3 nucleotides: TGCGCCAGCGGCGGACCCGGGACAAAGAGCACAGATACGCAGTATTTT.

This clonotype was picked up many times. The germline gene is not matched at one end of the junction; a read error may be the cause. DNA for the CDR3: TGTGCCAGCAGCCTACCTAGCGGGAGCACAGATACGCAGTATTTT. It encodes CASSLPSGSTDTQYF. This chain connects TRBV5-1 to TRBJ2-3, with TRBD2 matching 8 bases. The CDR3 loop spans 15 amino acids. CDR1 is SGHRS and CDR2 is YFSETQ in the germline V gene.

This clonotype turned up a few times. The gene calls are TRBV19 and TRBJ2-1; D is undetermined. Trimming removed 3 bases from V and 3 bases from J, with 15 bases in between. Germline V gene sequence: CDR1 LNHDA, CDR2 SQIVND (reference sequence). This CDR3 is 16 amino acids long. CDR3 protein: CASSISPTSYYNEQFF. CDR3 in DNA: TGTGCCAGTAGTATCTCCCCTACCTCCTACTACAATGAGCAGTTCTTC. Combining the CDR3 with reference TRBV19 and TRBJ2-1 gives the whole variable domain DGGITQSPKYLFRKEGQNVTLSCEQNLNHDAMYWYRQDPGQGLRLIYYSQIVNDFQKGDIAEGYSVSREKKESFPLTVTSAQKNPTAFYLCASSISPTSYYNEQFFGPGTRLTVL.

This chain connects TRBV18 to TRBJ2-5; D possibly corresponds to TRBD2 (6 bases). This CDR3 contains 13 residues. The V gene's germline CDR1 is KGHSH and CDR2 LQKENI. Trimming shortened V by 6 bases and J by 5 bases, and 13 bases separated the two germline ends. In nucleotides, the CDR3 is TGTGCCAGCTCCGGCCCCGCGGGGGAGACCCAGTACTTC. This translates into CASSGPAGETQYF.

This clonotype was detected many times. For the CDR3, the DNA is TGTGCCAGCAGTTTACCTGGAGGGAGGGCTTTCTTT. Amino acid sequence: CASSLPGGRAFF. This rearrangement joins TRBV28 to TRBJ1-1; D gene uncertain. Germline CDR1 reads MDHEN; CDR2 reads SYDVKM. The V gene lost 2 bases and the J gene lost 11 bases, with 12 bases spanning the gap. The CDR3 totals 12 residues.

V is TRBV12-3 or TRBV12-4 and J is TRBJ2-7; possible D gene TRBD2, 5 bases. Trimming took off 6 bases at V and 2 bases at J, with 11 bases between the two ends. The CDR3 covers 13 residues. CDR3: CASSRRLTYEQYF. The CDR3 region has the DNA TGTGCCAGCAGCAGGAGGCTAACCTACGAGCAGTACTTC.

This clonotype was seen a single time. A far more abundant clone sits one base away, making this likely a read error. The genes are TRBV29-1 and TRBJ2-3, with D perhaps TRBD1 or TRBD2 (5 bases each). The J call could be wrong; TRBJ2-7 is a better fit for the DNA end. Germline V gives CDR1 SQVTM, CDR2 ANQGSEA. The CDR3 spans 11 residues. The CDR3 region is CSVDMGVGQYF. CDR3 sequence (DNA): TGCAGCGTTGATATGGGGGTCGGGCAGTACTTC.

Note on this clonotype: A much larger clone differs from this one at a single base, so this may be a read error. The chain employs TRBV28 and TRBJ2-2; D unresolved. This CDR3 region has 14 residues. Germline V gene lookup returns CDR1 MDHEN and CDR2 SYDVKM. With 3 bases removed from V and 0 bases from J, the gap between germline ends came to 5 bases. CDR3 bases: TGTGCCAGCAGTTTCCACGCGAACACCGGGGAGCTGTTTTTT. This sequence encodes CASSFHANTGELFF.

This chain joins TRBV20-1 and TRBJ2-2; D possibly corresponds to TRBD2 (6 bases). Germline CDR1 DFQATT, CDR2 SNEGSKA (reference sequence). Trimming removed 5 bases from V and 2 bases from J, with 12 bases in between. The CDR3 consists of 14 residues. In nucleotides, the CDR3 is TGCAGTGCTGAGGAGGGAGAAAACACCGGGGAGCTGTTTTTT. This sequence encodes CSAEEGENTGELFF.

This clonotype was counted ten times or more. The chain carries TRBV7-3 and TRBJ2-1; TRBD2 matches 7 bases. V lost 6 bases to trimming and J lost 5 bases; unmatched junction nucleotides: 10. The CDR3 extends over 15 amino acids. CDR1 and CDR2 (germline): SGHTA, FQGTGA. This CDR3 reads CASSPVGGGHNEQFF. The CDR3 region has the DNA TGTGCCAGCAGTCCGGTGGGGGGGGGACACAATGAGCAGTTCTTC. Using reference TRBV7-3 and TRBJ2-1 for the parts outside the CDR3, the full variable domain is GAGVSQTPSNKVTEKGKYVELRCDPISGHTALYWYRQSLGQGPEFLIYFQGTGAADDSGLPNDRFFAVRPEGSVSTLKIQRTERGDSAVYLCASSPVGGGHNEQFFGPGTRLTVL.